One TCR beta chain is described in this entry. This sample is drawn from a study of blood T cell repertoires in COVID-19. Study background: PBMCs, B-cell-depleted T cells, or T cells provided the cDNA or gDNA that made up the material.

This table comes from immunoSEQ multiplex PCR, and its TCRdb copy is limited to in-frame clones, with some not included. The sample holds fewer than 150,000 clones, over 75% seen once. The sequence came from a middle-aged man with acute or convalescent COVID-19. The sample taken for sequencing was peripheral blood.

The CDR3 sequence: CARPELENGYTF. CDR3 nucleotides: TGTGCCAGGCCCGAGTTAGAGAATGGCTACACCTTC. The genes are TRBV19 and TRBJ1-2; D is uncertain. The CDR3 is made up of 12 amino acids. Germline V gene lookup returns CDR1 LNHDA and CDR2 SQIVND (reference sequence). V was clipped by 9 bases and J by 6 bases, with 14 bases between them.